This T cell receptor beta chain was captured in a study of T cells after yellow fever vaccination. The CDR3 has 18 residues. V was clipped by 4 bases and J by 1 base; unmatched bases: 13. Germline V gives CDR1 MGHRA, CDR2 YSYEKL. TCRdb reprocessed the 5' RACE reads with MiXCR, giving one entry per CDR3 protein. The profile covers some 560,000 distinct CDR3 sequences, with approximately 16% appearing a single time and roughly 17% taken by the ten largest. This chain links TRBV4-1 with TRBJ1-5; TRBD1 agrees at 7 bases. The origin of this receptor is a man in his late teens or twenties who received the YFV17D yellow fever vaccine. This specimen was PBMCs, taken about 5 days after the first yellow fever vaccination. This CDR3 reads CASSPYLQTGMSNQPQHF. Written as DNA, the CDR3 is TGCGCCAGCAGCCCCTACCTTCAGACAGGGATGAGCAATCAGCCCCAGCATTTT.